Reported below is one T cell receptor beta chain. Profiling relied on immunoSEQ multiplex PCR, and the TCRdb table lists in-frame clones only, not all of them. The sample holds around 130,000 clones, approximately 89% seen once. The source of the sample is a study of control samples from healthy donors and cancer patients. The V gene end was trimmed by 5 bases and the J gene end by 2 bases; junction bases not matched to a gene: 6. CDR3 size: 14 residues. CDR1 is SGHTA and CDR2 is FQGNSA in the germline V gene. This chain joins TRBV7-2 and TRBJ2-7; 7 positions match TRBD1. The clonotype was recovered from a man aged 50 to 60 with head and neck cancer. Material: PBMCs. This CDR3 reads CASSPRQGAYEQYF. In DNA, the CDR3 is TGTGCCAGCAGCCCCCGACAGGGTGCCTACGAGCAGTACTTC.